The present TCR beta chain was sequenced within a study of CD8+CD57+ T cells in acquired aplastic anemia. By flow cytometry, patients selected for sequencing had shown an expansion of CD8+CD57+ cells. Germline V gives CDR1 LNHNV, CDR2 YYDKDF (reference sequence). This CDR3 has 15 residues. Trimming left V 11 bases short and J 2 bases short, with 16 bases between. The study profiled TCR beta VDJ and CDR3 using genomic DNA as template. Via MiXCR, TCRdb re-called the reads, giving one row per CDR3 protein. The sample includes roughly 290,000 distinct CDR3 sequences, approximately 58% seen only once; the top ten take approximately 1.3%.

The material sequenced was sorted CD4+, CD8+, or CD8+CD57+ T cells (not recorded which) from PBMCs. This TCR derives from a human donor with aplastic anemia. The chain links TRBV15 to TRBJ2-6; the D call may be TRBD1 or TRBD2 (5 bases each). The CDR3 bases are TGTGCCTCAAACCATGGGGGAACTGGGGCCAACGTCCTGACTTTC. Translating gives CASNHGGTGANVLTF.